This T cell receptor (beta chain) came from a study of blood T cell repertoires in COVID-19. Study summary: Acute and convalescent COVID-19 samples came from the United States, Italy and Spain.

This clone came up once. The germline V gene has CDR1 LGHDT and CDR2 YNNKEL (reference sequence). The CDR3 is made up of 14 amino acids. The V end was cut by 4 bases, the J end by 4 bases, with 10 bases between. Source study methods: Amplification with reference gene primers provided the estimates of nucleated cell counts. Here immunoSEQ multiplex PCR was the method, and the copy in TCRdb shows in-frame clones only, minus some. That table is the source of V, J and clone size, and D and trimming were worked out from the DNA. The data show fewer than 200,000 clones, about 86% seen once. The sequence was collected from a woman between 65 and 79 years old who had recovered from COVID-19. The sequenced sample consisted of peripheral blood. The genes are TRBV3-1 (or the pseudogene TRBV3-2) and TRBJ2-2, with D tentatively TRBD1 (5 bases). The CDR3 coding sequence is TGTGCCAGCAGCCCCGGACACCTCACCGGGGAGCTGTTTTTT. This codes for CASSPGHLTGELFF.